The rows below give T cell receptor beta chains drawn from one sample of a study of blood T cell repertoires in COVID-19. The data were produced by immunoSEQ multiplex PCR, yet TCRdb's version contains in-frame clones alone and is incomplete. The repertoire holds about 100,000 clones, 85% to 90% seen once, with about 5.3% in the top ten. Sample: peripheral blood. The source is a human donor in a cohort sampled during active COVID-19. Each CDR3 is given with its conserved first and last residue. D genes are given only for firm matches. The size of a clone is reported for some rows only, either as once, few or many, or as a class for expanded clones.

TRBJ2-7	TRBD2	-	TRBV4-1	TGCGCCAGCAGCCCCAAACAGGGCCGGACTAGCGGGAGTTACGAGCAGTACTTC	CASSPKQGRTSGSYEQYF
TRBJ2-1	-	-	TRBV4-3	TGCGCCAGCAGCCAAGTTGTCTACCTCTACAATGAGCAGTTCTTC	CASSQVVYLYNEQFF
TRBJ1-1	-	-	TRBV7-2	TGTGCCAGCAGCTTACTCAGGCTGAACACTGAAGCTTTCTTT	CASSLLRLNTEAFF
TRBJ2-3	-	-	TRBV30	TGTGCCTGGAGTGTATTGGCCACAGATACGCAGTATTTT	CAWSVLATDTQYF
TRBJ2-7	-	once	TRBV2	TGTGCCAGCAGACAGGGCCCGAACTACGAGCAGTACTTC	CASRQGPNYEQYF
TRBJ2-1	TRBD1	-	TRBV28	TGTGCCAGCAATGGCGGAGGGACAGGGGGAAATGAGCAGTTCTTC	CASNGGGTGGNEQFF
TRBJ1-5	TRBD1	-	TRBV19	TGTGCCAGGGTGCCGGGACAGGGGGACCTAGGGGTCGGTCAGCCCCAGCATTTT	CARVPGQGDLGVGQPQHF
TRBJ2-7	-	-	TRBV30	TGTGCCTGGAGTGGGCGGGGCTACCGGCGCTACGAGCAGTACTTC	CAWSGRGYRRYEQYF
TRBJ2-5	TRBD1	-	TRBV6-6	TGTGCCGTTAGGACAGGCTACCAAGAGACCCAGTACTTC	CAVRTGYQETQYF
TRBJ2-1	-	-	TRBV7-9	TGTGCCAGCAGCTTCCCTCTTGGCGGAGTCAAAAACAATGAGCAGTTCTTC	CASSFPLGGVKNNEQFF
TRBJ2-7	TRBD2	-	TRBV30	TGTGCCTGGAGTGTGGGGGGGAGCTCCTACGAGCAGTACTTC	CAWSVGGSSYEQYF
TRBJ2-7	-	-	TRBV30	TGTGCCTGGAGTACAGGTCCGCCCTACGAGCAGTACTTC	CAWSTGPPYEQYF
TRBJ2-7	TRBD2	-	TRBV6-1	TGTGCCAGCAGTGAACTAGCGGGAGCCTACGAGCAGTACTTC	CASSELAGAYEQYF
TRBJ2-2	-	-	TRBV5-6	TGTGCCAGCAGCGAAGCCGATACCGGGGAGCTGTTTTTT	CASSEADTGELFF
TRBJ2-7	TRBD2	-	TRBV14	TGTGCCAGCAGCCTCGGGACTAGCGGGAACGACGAGCAGTACTTC	CASSLGTSGNDEQYF
TRBJ2-7	TRBD1	once	TRBV5-1	TGCGCCAGCAGCCGCACAACCCGGGGACAGGGGGCCTACGAGCAGTACTTC	CASSRTTRGQGAYEQYF
TRBJ1-6	TRBD1	-	TRBV19	TGTGCCAGTAGTCAGGACAGGAAGAATTCACCCCTCCACTTT	CASSQDRKNSPLHF
TRBJ1-5	-	-	TRBV7-2	TGTGCCAGCAGCTTAGTTCCAGGGAACAATCAGCCCCAGCATTTT	CASSLVPGNNQPQHF
TRBJ1-3	-	-	TRBV18	TGTGCCAGCTCACCCCCAGGCTCTGGAAACACCATATATTTT	CASSPPGSGNTIYF
TRBJ2-1	-	-	TRBV6-6	TGTGCCAGCAGTTTCACCGAGGGGCAGTTCTTC	CASSFTEGQFF
TRBJ2-5	TRBD1	-	TRBV19	TGTGCCAGTAGTATAGAACCCAGGAGGACAGGGGAAGAGACCCAGTACTTC	CASSIEPRRTGEETQYF
TRBJ2-2	-	-	TRBV12-5	TGTGCTAGTGGTTTGGTACTAACAGGGACGAACACCGGGGAGCTGTTTTTT	CASGLVLTGTNTGELFF
TRBJ2-1	-	few	TRBV6-5	TGTGCCAGCAGTTATAACAGGGGGACTACTGGCAATGAGCAGTTCTTC	CASSYNRGTTGNEQFF
TRBJ2-1	TRBD2	-	TRBV28	TGTGCCAGCAGTTTAATAGGTCCCAGCGGGATTCACAATGAGCAGTTCTTC	CASSLIGPSGIHNEQFF
TRBJ2-7	TRBD1	-	TRBV7-8	TGTGCCAGCAGCCTGATCCGGGACAGGGGGTTTGGCGAGCAGTACTTC	CASSLIRDRGFGEQYF
TRBJ1-2	TRBD1	-	TRBV5-5	TGTGCCAGCAGCGGGGGGACAGGGGAAACATACGGCTACACCTTC	CASSGGTGETYGYTF
TRBJ2-7	-	-	TRBV15	TGTGCCACCAGCAAAATACAAACCAGGGGAAACTACGAGCAGTACTTC	CATSKIQTRGNYEQYF
TRBJ2-7	-	-	TRBV12-3/TRBV12-4	TGTGCCAGCAGTTTAACAGGAGCCTACGAGCAGTACTTC	CASSLTGAYEQYF
TRBJ2-4	TRBD2	-	TRBV6-2/TRBV6-3	TGTGCCAGCAGTTACTCAAATATGGCGGTAGCGGGTTGGGTTACCAAAAACATTCAGTACTTC	CASSYSNMAVAGWVTKNIQYF
TRBJ2-7	-	-	TRBV7-2	TGTGCCAGCAGCCTTCGTAGCGGATTAACCCTCTACGAGCAGTACTTC	CASSLRSGLTLYEQYF
TRBJ2-2	-	-	TRBV5-4	TGTGCCAGCAGCTTGGCAGCGAACACCGGGGAGCTGTTTTTT	CASSLAANTGELFF
TRBJ1-1	-	-	TRBV20-1	TGCAGTGCTAGTACGGCGGCAGAGAACACTGAAGCTTTCTTT	CSASTAAENTEAFF
TRBJ1-5	TRBD1	-	TRBV19	TGTGCCAGTTGGGACAGGGGAAATCAGCCCCAGCATTTT	CASWDRGNQPQHF
TRBJ2-1	-	-	TRBV5-4	TGTGCCAGCAGCCGGAAGTCGACAAATGAGCAGTTCTTC	CASSRKSTNEQFF
TRBJ1-6	-	few	TRBV3-1/TRBV3-2	TGTGCCAGCAGCCAAGATTTCGGCAGGGTCTATAATTCACCCCTCCACTTT	CASSQDFGRVYNSPLHF
TRBJ2-1	-	-	TRBV10-2	TGCGCCAGCAGTGAGTCGGGGGGTACGGTAGAGCAGTTCTTC	CASSESGGTVEQFF
TRBJ1-2	TRBD1	-	TRBV5-5	TGTGCCAGCAGCGTGGGACAGGGTTTCAGTGGCTACACCTTC	CASSVGQGFSGYTF
TRBJ1-5	TRBD1	-	TRBV7-2	TGTGCCAGCAGCCCCATTACAGGGGGCTGGCAGCCCCAGCATTTT	CASSPITGGWQPQHF
TRBJ1-5	TRBD1	-	TRBV30	TGTGCCTGGAGCGCAGGGGGCGGATATCAGCCCCAGCATTTT	CAWSAGGGYQPQHF
TRBJ2-1	-	-	TRBV9	TGTGCCAGCAGCGGGGCAGGGACAAGTGAGCAGTTCTTC	CASSGAGTSEQFF
TRBJ1-5	-	-	TRBV21-1	TGTGCCAGCAGCATCGGGGGGCGCAGCCAGCCCCAGCATTTT	CASSIGGRSQPQHF
TRBJ1-2	-	once	TRBV10-2	TGCGCCAGCAGTGAGTTATCCCGCTATGGCTACACCTTC	CASSELSRYGYTF
TRBJ2-2	-	-	TRBV6-5	TGTGCCAGCAGTTACGCTCCAGTGAACACCGGGGAGCTGTTTTTT	CASSYAPVNTGELFF
TRBJ2-3	-	-	TRBV4-1	TGCGCCAGCAGCCACGGGGGAGGCACAGATACGCAGTATTTT	CASSHGGGTDTQYF